This is a list of T cell receptor beta chains from one sample in a study of blood T cell repertoires in COVID-19. The data were produced by immunoSEQ multiplex PCR, yet TCRdb's version contains in-frame clones alone and is incomplete. Counted here are some 180,000 clones, approximately 85% occurring once; the ten biggest clones make up around 7.5%. Sequencing was performed on peripheral blood. These receptors came from an older woman with acute or convalescent COVID-19. Each CDR3 is given with its conserved first and last residue. Fields, in order: J gene, V gene, clone size, D gene, CDR3 protein, CDR3 DNA. The D gene is left open where the match is weak. Clone size is stated in some rows and not others, as once, few, many or a class when expanded.

TRBJ1-4,TRBV19,-,-,CASTSYTQKLFF,TGTGCCAGTACCAGTTACACCCAAAAACTGTTTTTT
TRBJ2-1,TRBV7-8,-,TRBD1,CASSLESRGQGEQFF,TGTGCCAGCAGCTTAGAGAGCAGGGGGCAAGGTGAGCAGTTCTTC
TRBJ2-5,TRBV24-1,-,TRBD1,CATKGQGGTQYF,TGTGCCACCAAGGGACAGGGGGGGACCCAGTACTTC
TRBJ2-1,TRBV19,-,-,CASSIGRGSYNEQFF,TGTGCCAGTAGTATTGGAAGGGGCTCCTACAATGAGCAGTTCTTC
TRBJ2-7,TRBV29-1,-,TRBD1,CSVAGTGRREQYF,TGCAGCGTTGCGGGGACAGGTCGTCGGGAGCAGTACTTC
TRBJ1-1,TRBV28,-,-,CASSPGTQNTEAFF,TGTGCCAGCAGTCCGGGGACTCAGAACACTGAAGCTTTCTTT
TRBJ2-5,TRBV7-2,-,-,CASSRGLVPRGTQYF,TGTGCCAGCAGCCGGGGTCTCGTCCCCCGAGGGACCCAGTACTTC
TRBJ2-1,TRBV3-1/TRBV3-2,-,-,CASSQAGVRSEQFF,TGTGCCAGCAGCCAAGCGGGAGTCCGCAGTGAGCAGTTCTTC
TRBJ2-5,TRBV7-9,-,TRBD2,CASSLGLAEETQYF,TGTGCCAGCAGCCTGGGACTAGCGGAAGAGACCCAGTACTTC
TRBJ1-1,TRBV15,-,-,CATSTAGRANTEAFF,TGTGCCACCAGCACTGCGGGACGGGCGAACACTGAAGCTTTCTTT
TRBJ2-1,TRBV3-1/TRBV3-2,-,-,CASTQGTYNEQFF,TGTGCCAGCACTCAGGGAACTTACAATGAGCAGTTCTTC
TRBJ1-1,TRBV19,-,TRBD1,CASTGTGGRTEAFF,TGTGCCAGTACCGGAACAGGGGGCCGGACTGAAGCTTTCTTT
TRBJ1-3,TRBV28,-,-,CASSLRRTSGNTIYF,TGTGCCAGCAGTTTAAGGAGGACCTCTGGAAACACCATATATTTT
TRBJ2-3,TRBV25-1,-,-,CASSDAGSGDTQYF,TGTGCCAGCAGTGATGCAGGTAGCGGAGATACGCAGTATTTT
TRBJ2-1,TRBV7-2,-,TRBD2,CASSLESGSEQFF,TGTGCCAGCAGCTTAGAGAGCGGGAGTGAGCAGTTCTTC
TRBJ1-6,TRBV19,-,-,CASSIVNTVDNSPLHF,TGTGCCAGTAGTATAGTTAACACCGTCGATAATTCACCCCTCCACTTT
TRBJ2-5,TRBV7-8,-,-,CASSLGGRARETQYF,TGTGCCAGCAGCTTAGGCGGCAGGGCCAGGGAGACCCAGTACTTC
TRBJ1-1,TRBV7-9,-,TRBD1,CATFAQGANTEAFF,TGTGCTACATTTGCTCAGGGGGCGAACACTGAAGCTTTCTTT
TRBJ2-6,TRBV27,-,TRBD1,CASSSQGQAPNVLTF,TGTGCCAGCAGCTCCCAAGGACAGGCCCCCAACGTCCTGACTTTC
TRBJ2-3,TRBV10-1,-,TRBD2,CASSDRGGTDTQYF,TGCGCCAGCAGTGACCGGGGGGGCACAGATACGCAGTATTTT
TRBJ1-5,TRBV18,-,-,CASSRQRGGQPQHF,TGTGCCAGCTCACGTCAAAGGGGAGGTCAGCCCCAGCATTTT
TRBJ2-1,TRBV27,once,-,CASAVRELANNEQFF,TGTGCCAGCGCAGTACGGGAGTTGGCTAATAATGAGCAGTTCTTC
TRBJ1-5,TRBV6-1,-,-,CASSEAPGYSNQPQHF,TGTGCCAGCAGTGAAGCCCCAGGATATAGCAATCAGCCCCAGCATTTT
TRBJ1-3,TRBV29-1,-,-,CSVEVWTTGNTIYF,TGCAGCGTTGAAGTTTGGACAACTGGAAACACCATATATTTT
TRBJ1-2,TRBV9,-,TRBD1,CASSVAVAGGTYGYTF,TGTGCCAGCAGCGTAGCTGTAGCAGGGGGGACCTATGGCTACACCTTC
TRBJ2-1,TRBV7-3,-,TRBD2,CASRLTPGLAGGHANNEQFF,TGTGCCAGCAGACTAACACCGGGACTAGCGGGAGGACATGCCAACAATGAGCAGTTCTTC
TRBJ2-5,TRBV9,-,-,CASSVVAGGPQETQYF,TGTGCCAGCAGCGTAGTGGCGGGTGGACCTCAAGAGACCCAGTACTTC
TRBJ2-5,TRBV5-1,-,-,CASSLGQGGETQYF,TGCGCCAGCAGCTTGGGACAGGGAGGAGAGACCCAGTACTTC
TRBJ1-1,TRBV5-1,-,-,CASRGGLSQNTEAFF,TGCGCCAGCAGGGGGGGTCTAAGTCAGAACACTGAAGCTTTCTTT
TRBJ1-1,TRBV9,-,TRBD1,CASSDGTGGNTEAFF,TGTGCCAGCAGCGACGGGACAGGGGGGAACACTGAAGCTTTCTTT
TRBJ1-2,TRBV28,-,-,CASTGGTRGYTF,TGTGCCAGCACTGGCGGGACGAGGGGCTACACCTTC